This TCR beta chain appears in the sequencing data of a study of CDR3 diversity in severe acne. TCRdb re-analysed the PCR reads in MiXCR, keeping a single row per CDR3 protein. The sample includes more than 85,000 distinct CDR3 sequences, roughly half of them seen just once. The receptor was derived from a male donor with acne. Source material: blood.

CDR3 protein: CAIGTGLYQETQYF. CDR3 DNA sequence: TGTGCCATCGGGACAGGCCTCTACCAAGAGACCCAGTACTTC. The V call is TRBV10-3, the J call TRBJ2-5; 8 positions match TRBD1. The CDR3 covers 14 residues. V gave up 8 bases and J gave up 0 bases; unmatched junction bases: 5. Germline V lookup: CDR1 ENHRY, CDR2 SYGVKD.